What follows are 22 T cell receptor beta chains derived from one specimen sequenced in a study of blood T cells in healthy people across ages. A J-beta primer mix and a sample-barcoded 5' primer were used in a second PCR of about 7 to 12 cycles. TCRdb re-called the 5' RACE reads with MiXCR, one entry per CDR3 protein. The repertoire has roughly 2 million distinct CDR3 sequences, around 50% of them found once; the top ten carry roughly 2%. The sequenced material came from blood. These receptors came from a woman aged 40 to 49 in good health.

J is TRBJ1-6 and V is TRBV27; D is undetermined. Trimming removed 3 bases from V and 0 bases from J, with 21 bases in between. This CDR3 spans 20 amino acids. CDR1 MNHEY and CDR2 SMNVEV come from the germline V gene (reference sequence). CDR3 sequence reads: CASSFRALSDLSSYNSPLHF. CDR3 in DNA: TGTGCCAGCAGTTTCCGGGCCCTCTCGGACCTTAGCTCCTATAATTCACCCCTCCACTTT.

As for this clonotype: Germline and junction disagree at one end, which may indicate a read error. The rearrangement joins TRBV24-1 to TRBJ2-1; D is possibly TRBD2 (7 bases). This CDR3 has 17 residues. Germline V lookup: CDR1 KGHDR, CDR2 SFDVKD. CDR3 sequence reads: CVTSDLRSGAGHGEQFF. In DNA form, the CDR3 reads TGTGTCACCAGTGATTTGAGGTCTGGAGCGGGACATGGGGAGCAGTTCTTC.

The chain employs TRBV7-2 and TRBJ1-4; D call uncertain. Germline-derived CDR1 and CDR2 are SGHTA and FQGNSA. This CDR3 has 15 residues. The V end lost 6 bases, the J end lost 0 bases, and 11 bases lay between the germline ends. CDR3 protein: CASRGLPATNEKLFF. As DNA, the CDR3 is TGTGCCAGCAGAGGCCTACCGGCAACTAATGAAAAACTGTTTTTT.

The chain couples TRBV3-1 to TRBJ2-7; no firm D call. V gave up 5 bases and J gave up 0 bases, with 17 bases separating them. CDR1 and CDR2 from the germline V gene are LGHDT and YNNKEL (reference sequence). The CDR3 is 16 amino acids. This CDR3 reads CASSNVRTLTSYEQYF. CDR3 sequence (DNA): TGTGCCAGCAGCAACGTAAGAACACTGACCTCCTACGAGCAGTACTTC.

This clonotype was recorded a few times. The chain employs TRBV29-1 and TRBJ2-5, with 9 positions matching TRBD2. CDR1 is SQVTM and CDR2 is ANQGSEA in the germline V gene. J was trimmed by 3 bases and V by 7 bases; bases with no gene match: 9. The CDR3 is 14 residues long. The CDR3 coding sequence is TGCAGCGCCGGAAGCCTAGCGGGGAAAGAGACCCAGTACTTC. Translating gives CSAGSLAGKETQYF.

CDR3 amino acids: CSATSKRYYEQYF. CDR3 coding DNA: TGCAGTGCTACGTCAAAGCGCTACTACGAGCAGTACTTC. This chain connects TRBV20-1 to TRBJ2-7; no firm D call. The V end lost 4 bases, the J end lost 3 bases, and 13 bases lay between the germline ends. CDR1 and CDR2 from the germline V gene are DFQATT and SNEGSKA (reference sequence). The CDR3 consists of 13 residues.

There are a few counts of this clonotype. This chain links TRBV24-1 with TRBJ1-2; D gene uncertain. With 6 bases removed from V and 11 bases from J, the gap between germline ends came to 6 bases. Germline V gene data show CDR1 as KGHDR and CDR2 as SFDVKD. There are 9 residues in the CDR3. Here the CDR3 reads CATSRVYTF. DNA of the CDR3: TGTGCCACCAGTCGGGTATACACCTTC.

This chain links TRBV6-5 with TRBJ2-3; D tentatively fits TRBD1 or TRBD2 (5 bases each). The CDR3 covers 17 residues. V lost 2 bases and J 0 bases, leaving 15 bases between the germline ends. In germline, CDR1 is MNHEY, CDR2 SVGAGI. The CDR3 reads CASSYLVRDGSTDTQYF. In DNA, the CDR3 is TGTGCCAGCAGTTACCTCGTTCGGGACGGTAGCACAGATACGCAGTATTTT.

The rearrangement uses TRBV20-1 and TRBJ1-1; D remains ambiguous. CDR1 is DFQATT, CDR2 SNEGSKA, per germline (reference sequence). V dropped 3 bases and J dropped 4 bases, with 12 bases sitting between them. This CDR3 has 13 amino acids. CDR3 coding DNA: TGCAGTGCTAGTTTTCAGCCGGCCACTGAAGCTTTCTTT. Translating it yields CSASFQPATEAFF.

The chain links TRBV6-5 to TRBJ1-1, with 8 bases that match TRBD1. The CDR3 is 12 residues long. Germline CDR1 is MNHEY and CDR2 is SVGAGI. J lost 6 bases, V lost 8 bases, and 5 bases had no gene match. Here the CDR3 DNA reads TGTGCCAGCTGGACAGGGTTAGCTGAAGCTTTCTTT. Translated, it gives CASWTGLAEAFF.

The chain is built from TRBV15 and TRBJ2-3; D is ambiguous. Per germline, CDR1 LNHNV and CDR2 YYDKDF (reference sequence). V gave up 8 bases and J gave up 0 bases, with 12 bases separating them. The CDR3 is 14 amino acids. The CDR3 region has the DNA TGTGCCACCTCTAGGGCGCTCAGCACAGATACGCAGTATTTT. It encodes CATSRALSTDTQYF.

This clonotype was counted a few times. The rearrangement links TRBV12-3 or TRBV12-4 to TRBJ2-3; D is unresolved. The CDR3 is 13 residues long. Trimming stripped 2 bases from V and 6 bases from J, with 9 bases between. CDR3 in DNA: TGTGCCAGCAGTTTATCCGGGTACGATACGCAGTATTTT. Residues: CASSLSGYDTQYF.

The chain is built from TRBV6-1 and TRBJ1-1, with D possibly being TRBD1 (5 bases). This CDR3 contains 15 residues. Germline V gene lookup returns CDR1 MNHNS and CDR2 SASEGT. Trimming stripped 4 bases from V and 0 bases from J, with 12 bases between. Here the CDR3 reads CASSARVGMNTEAFF. As DNA, the CDR3 is TGTGCCAGCAGTGCCAGGGTGGGGATGAACACTGAAGCTTTCTTT.

The chain employs TRBV3-1 and TRBJ2-5; D possibly uses TRBD1 or TRBD2 (5 bases each). The V end lost 0 bases, the J end lost 5 bases, and 13 bases lay between the germline ends. The CDR3 is 15 amino acids. Germline V CDR1 and CDR2: LGHDT, YNNKEL (reference sequence). In DNA, the CDR3 is TGTGCCAGCAGCCAAGAGGTCAGGGAGTACGAGACCCAGTACTTC. Translation gives CASSQEVREYETQYF.

V gene TRBV6-2 or TRBV6-3 combines with J gene TRBJ1-1, with TRBD1 matching over 7 bases. This CDR3 is 15 amino acids long. Germline CDR1 and CDR2: MNHEY and SVGEGT. V lost 6 bases and J lost 3; bases outside the gene matches: 10. The CDR3 bases are TGTGCCAGCAGCCGCCCGACAGGGTGGGACACTGAAGCTTTCTTT. The encoded protein is CASSRPTGWDTEAFF.

The chain employs TRBV27 and TRBJ2-5, with TRBD2 as a possible D gene (6 bases). Germline CDR1 reads MNHEY; CDR2 reads SMNVEV (reference sequence). Trimming shortened V by 7 bases and J by 4 bases, and 16 bases separated the two germline ends. The CDR3 sequence is 14 residues long. Here the CDR3 DNA reads TGTGCCAGCAATTTTTTCTTCGGGGGAGAGACCCAGTACTTC. Protein product: CASNFFFGGETQYF.

This rearrangement joins TRBV29-1 to TRBJ2-7, with 8 bases aligning to TRBD1. Per the germline V gene, CDR1 is SQVTM and CDR2 is ANQGSEA. There are 14 residues in the CDR3. The CDR3 sequence is CRIPMTGVKGEQYF. CDR3 DNA sequence: TGCAGGATCCCCATGACAGGGGTTAAGGGCGAGCAGTACTTC.

The V gene is TRBV28, the J gene TRBJ2-1; TRBD1 matches at 8 bases. CDR1 and CDR2 from the germline V gene are MDHEN and SYDVKM. J lost 3 bases, V lost 6 bases, and 4 bases had no gene match. The CDR3 is 14 amino acids. The CDR3 protein is CASRRQGNYNEQFF. CDR3 nucleotides: TGTGCCAGCAGGAGACAGGGGAACTACAATGAGCAGTTCTTC.

This sequence joins TRBV9 and TRBJ2-1, with D perhaps TRBD2 (5 bases). Deletions cut 0 bases from V and 3 bases from J, with 13 bases between. Germline V gene lookup returns CDR1 SGDLS and CDR2 YYNGEE. The CDR3 runs 16 residues. The CDR3 loop is CASSVVLGDNYNEQFF. The CDR3 nucleotides are TGTGCCAGCAGCGTAGTGTTGGGAGACAACTACAATGAGCAGTTCTTC.

The chain combines TRBV27 with TRBJ1-5; possible D gene TRBD1, 5 bases. From germline, CDR1 is MNHEY and CDR2 SMNVEV (reference sequence). The CDR3 sequence is 15 residues long. With 7 bases removed from V and 4 bases from J, the gap between germline ends came to 17 bases. The CDR3 region has the DNA TGTGCCAGCACCCTTTCGGGGGGAGGGAATCAGCCCCAGCATTTT. Protein product: CASTLSGGGNQPQHF.

This clonotype was seen at least ten times. The chain recombines TRBV5-1 with TRBJ2-7, with 9 bases fitting TRBD2. CDR1 and CDR2 (germline): SGHRS, YFSETQ. Germline trimming cut 4 bases from V and 2 bases from J; bases unmatched to any gene: 4. The CDR3 runs to 14 residues. The CDR3 sequence: CASSLLAGAYEQYF. CDR3 coding DNA: TGCGCCAGCAGCCTTTTAGCGGGAGCCTACGAGCAGTACTTC.

The table lists this clonotype with a few counts. V gene TRBV6-5 combines with J gene TRBJ2-3; D perhaps matches TRBD1 (6 bases). Looked up from germline, CDR1 is MNHEY and CDR2 is SVGAGI. V lost 6 bases, J lost 6 bases, and 13 bases lay in between. The CDR3 length is 13 residues. The CDR3 nucleotides read TGTGCCAGCAGCAGGGGCTACCAGGATACGCAGTATTTT. Amino acids: CASSRGYQDTQYF.